The sequence of this T cell receptor beta chain was determined in a study of shared clonotypes between healthy human individuals. The study's findings and limits: The genetic and exposure-history diversity represented was limited by few donors.

Concerning this clone itself: The antigen is undetermined.

Data came from immunoSEQ multiplex PCR; TCRdb stores just in-frame clones and leaves some out. The data show under 1 million clones, about 97% seen once. From germline, CDR1 is MGHRA and CDR2 YSYEKL. V was cut by 6 bases and J by 0 bases, with 8 bases left in between. The CDR3 is 14 amino acids. Terminally differentiated effector memory CD45RA+ cells were left out of the naive CD8 fraction, which was CD45RO-negative and positively selected for CCR7. The chain uses TRBV4-1 and TRBJ2-2; D might be TRBD1 (5 bases). Sequencing was performed on naive CD8+ T cells sorted from blood. The receptor was derived from a man aged 30 to 45 in good health. The CDR3 bases are TGCGCCAGCAGTCAGGGAACGAACACCGGGGAGCTGTTTTTT. As protein: CASSQGTNTGELFF.